These 22 T cell receptor beta chains came from one sample sequenced in a study of blood T cell repertoires in COVID-19. Data came from immunoSEQ multiplex PCR; TCRdb stores just in-frame clones and leaves some out. Counted here are 380,000 or so clones, approximately 86% occurring once; the ten biggest clones make up roughly 7.2%. Material for sequencing was peripheral blood. The receptors shown here come from a woman aged 55-69 years with COVID-19, enrolled during active disease.

This chain connects TRBV4-1 to TRBJ2-3, with unresolved D. V was pared by 0 bases and J by 0 bases, with 13 bases between. The CDR3 is 17 amino acids. Germline V gene data show CDR1 as MGHRA and CDR2 as YSYEKL. CDR3 loop: CASSQESLRWSTDTQYF. The CDR3 nucleotides are TGCGCCAGCAGCCAAGAATCCCTGCGATGGAGCACAGATACGCAGTATTTT.

The chain has TRBV6-5 and TRBJ2-7, with D maybe TRBD2 (5 bases). Germline values: CDR1 MNHEY, CDR2 SVGAGI. The CDR3 spans 14 residues. V lost 3 bases and J 7 bases, leaving 16 bases between the germline ends. CDR3 in amino acids: CASSYGPQGGEQYF. The CDR3 DNA follows: TGTGCCAGCAGTTATGGGCCCCAAGGCGGGGAGCAGTACTTC.

The V gene is TRBV5-1, the J gene TRBJ2-2; D not resolved. The V end lost 0 bases, the J end lost 5 bases, and 8 bases lay between the germline ends. Germline V gives CDR1 SGHRS, CDR2 YFSETQ. This CDR3 region has 14 residues. The DNA for the CDR3 is TGCGCCAGCAGCTTGGTTCCCCTTACCGGGGAGCTGTTTTTT. It is translated as CASSLVPLTGELFF.

The rearrangement links TRBV29-1 to TRBJ1-5; D call uncertain. V shed 6 bases and J shed 0 bases, with 12 bases lying between them. This CDR3 is built from 14 residues. CDR1 is SQVTM, CDR2 ANQGSEA, per germline. This CDR3 is CSVIPRDSNQPQHF. CDR3 bases: TGCAGCGTCATCCCCCGAGATAGCAATCAGCCCCAGCATTTT.

The V and J genes are TRBV7-9 and TRBJ1-1; weak D call: TRBD1 (5 bases). Trimming cost V 11 bases and J 8 bases, with 6 bases left between them. The CDR3 is made up of 8 amino acids. Germline CDR1 reads SEHNR; CDR2 reads FQNEAQ (reference sequence). The CDR3 bases are TGTGCCGGGGGGGAAGCTTTCTTT. Translated, it gives CAGGEAFF.

The chain employs TRBV7-9 and TRBJ1-1; D perhaps matches TRBD1 (5 bases). Germline CDR1 is SEHNR and CDR2 is FQNEAQ (reference sequence). The CDR3 is 12 residues long. The germline V and J ends were trimmed by 5 bases and 5 bases, with 9 bases remaining between them. The CDR3 DNA is TGTGCCAGCAGCCAGCCAGGGACTGAAGCTTTCTTT. This translates into CASSQPGTEAFF.

This clone was picked up one time. V and J are TRBV11-3 and TRBJ2-2; the match to TRBD1 covers 8 bases. Germline loops: CDR1 SGHNT, CDR2 YENEEA. V shed 5 bases and J 3 bases; nucleotides not matched to a gene: 5. This CDR3 has 15 amino acids. The CDR3 DNA reads TGTGCCAGCAGCCTTGGGACAGGAGACACCGGGGAGCTGTTTTTT. Its protein product is CASSLGTGDTGELFF.

The chain combines TRBV5-1 with TRBJ2-7, with D hard to call. From germline, CDR1 is SGHRS and CDR2 YFSETQ. The germline V and J ends were trimmed by 3 bases and 4 bases, with 5 bases remaining between them. The CDR3 is 11 amino acids. The CDR3 region has the DNA TGCGCCAGCAGCTCCTATTACGAGCAGTACTTC. Translation gives CASSSYYEQYF.

The gene calls are TRBV29-1 and TRBJ2-4; no definite D call. Germline assignment: CDR1 SQVTM and CDR2 ANQGSEA. Trimming pared 4 bases from V and 5 bases from J, leaving 12 bases between. CDR3 length: 13 residues. DNA for the CDR3: TGCAGCGTTGGACATAATCAGGAAAACATTCAGTACTTC. It translates to CSVGHNQENIQYF. Together with reference TRBV29-1 and TRBJ2-4, the CDR3 gives the full variable domain: SAVISQKPSRDICQRGTSLTIQCQVDSQVTMMFWYRQQPGQSLTLIATANQGSEATYESGFVIDKFPISRPNLTFSTLTVSNMSPEDSSIYLCSVGHNQENIQYFGAGTRLSVL.

V and J are TRBV6-5 and TRBJ2-1; 7 bases are shared with TRBD2. Per germline, CDR1 MNHEY and CDR2 SVGAGI. The CDR3 covers 12 residues. The trim removed 8 bases at V and 9 bases at J, leaving 7 bases unmatched. CDR3 in DNA: TGTGCCAGCCGCGGGGGAACGCGTGAGCAGTTCTTC. Amino acid sequence: CASRGGTREQFF.

The chain joins TRBV4-2 to TRBJ2-3, with 7 bases matching TRBD2. V lost 3 bases to trimming and J lost 6 bases; unmatched junction nucleotides: 6. This CDR3 region has 14 residues. Germline V gene sequence: CDR1 LGHNA, CDR2 YNFKEQ. CDR3: CASSQGGYLDTQYF. In DNA form, the CDR3 reads TGTGCCAGCAGCCAGGGGGGGTACCTGGATACGCAGTATTTT.

The CDR3 protein is CASSPSAWRGHEQYF. The CDR3 DNA is TGTGCCAGCAGTCCCTCCGCATGGAGGGGCCACGAGCAGTACTTC. The V gene is TRBV27, the J gene TRBJ2-7, with D maybe TRBD2 (6 bases). Between the trimmed V and J ends, which lost 5 bases and 5 bases, there was a span of 19 bases. Germline V gene sequence: CDR1 MNHEY, CDR2 SMNVEV (reference sequence). CDR3 length: 15 amino acids.

In nucleotides, the CDR3 is TGTGCCAGCAGTAACACGGGTCAGGCTTTCTTT. Its translation is CASSNTGQAFF. V is TRBV6-6 and J is TRBJ1-1, with D unclear. Germline V gene lookup returns CDR1 MNHNY and CDR2 SVGAGI (reference sequence). Deletions cut 5 bases from V and 11 bases from J, with 12 bases between. This CDR3 comprises 11 residues.

The chain uses TRBV18 and TRBJ1-4; 7 bases agree with TRBD1. V was clipped by 4 bases and J by 3 bases; unmatched bases: 2. Germline V CDR1 and CDR2: KGHSH, LQKENI. There are 14 residues in the CDR3. CDR3 amino acids: CASSQGAANEKLFF. In DNA form, the CDR3 reads TGTGCCAGCTCACAGGGGGCTGCTAATGAAAAACTGTTTTTT.

About this clone itself: Other nucleotide sequences from this sample produce the same CDR3. The CDR3 loop reads CSVGQGNEQYF. CDR3 sequence (DNA): TGCAGTGTCGGACAGGGGAACGAGCAGTACTTC. The V and J genes are TRBV20-1 and TRBJ2-7, with 9 bases fitting TRBD1. The CDR3 spans 11 residues. Germline V gene sequence: CDR1 DFQATT, CDR2 SNEGSKA (reference sequence). With 7 bases clipped from V and 5 bases from J, the junction kept 3 bases outside the gene matches.

The chain combines TRBV5-4 with TRBJ1-3, with D possibly being TRBD1 (6 bases). CDR1 is SGHNT and CDR2 is YYREEE in the germline V gene (reference sequence). CDR3 length: 19 amino acids. Trimming shortened V by 4 bases and J by 0 bases, and 23 bases separated the two germline ends. CDR3 nucleotides: TGTGCCAGCAGCGCGGGGGGGCAGGCCCGGGGACACTCTGGAAACACCATATATTTT. Its protein is CASSAGGQARGHSGNTIYF.

The chain couples TRBV5-1 to TRBJ1-3; 7 bases map to TRBD1. Germline CDR1 and CDR2: SGHRS and YFSETQ. The CDR3 extends over 16 amino acids. The J segment lost 4 bases and the V segment lost 4 bases, leaving 11 bases of the junction unmatched. The CDR3 spells CASSADPSGQGNTIYF. CDR3 nucleotide sequence: TGCGCCAGCAGCGCGGATCCATCGGGACAGGGAAACACCATATATTTT.

This rearrangement joins TRBV19 to TRBJ1-1; D is ambiguous. V was trimmed by 5 bases and J by 6 bases, leaving 7 bases between them. The CDR3 is made up of 11 amino acids. Germline lookup yields CDR1 LNHDA and CDR2 SQIVND (reference sequence). CDR3 region: CASSSLSEAFF. Written as DNA, the CDR3 is TGTGCCAGTAGTTCGTTGTCTGAAGCTTTCTTT.

J is TRBJ1-1 and V is TRBV2; 9 bases are a match to TRBD1. CDR3 length equals 13 residues. Germline values: CDR1 SNHLY, CDR2 FYNNEI. The V segment lost 6 bases and the J segment 3 bases; nucleotides outside the gene matches: 2. The CDR3 sequence is CASRQGAHTEAFF. Written as DNA, the CDR3 is TGTGCCAGCAGACAGGGGGCTCACACTGAAGCTTTCTTT.

This chain uses TRBV5-4 with TRBJ1-4, with 7 bases fitting TRBD1. CDR1 is SGHNT, CDR2 YYREEE, per germline (reference sequence). V dropped 4 bases and J dropped 4; count of bases not matched to a gene: 7. The CDR3 totals 15 residues. The CDR3 region is CASSATGSINEKLFF. In DNA, the CDR3 is TGTGCCAGCAGCGCGACAGGGTCTATTAATGAAAAACTGTTTTTT.

V usage is TRBV6-5 and J usage is TRBJ2-7; tentative D call: TRBD2 (5 bases). In germline, CDR1 is MNHEY, CDR2 SVGAGI. The CDR3 has 14 amino acids. V was cut by 5 bases and J by 1 base, with 12 bases left in between. The CDR3 here is CASSPSRYSYEQYF. The CDR3 DNA follows: TGTGCCAGCAGTCCTAGCCGGTATTCCTACGAGCAGTACTTC.

The genes are TRBV27 and TRBJ2-7; possibly TRBD1 for D (6 bases). This CDR3 spans 14 amino acids. Trimming left V 5 bases short and J 0 bases short, with 11 bases between. Germline V lookup: CDR1 MNHEY, CDR2 SMNVEV (reference sequence). The chain's CDR3 is CASSARTDSYEQYF. CDR3 coding DNA: TGTGCCAGCAGTGCCCGGACAGACTCCTACGAGCAGTACTTC.